This TCR beta chain is drawn from a study of blood T cell repertoires in COVID-19. The wider study: The study drew acute and convalescent COVID-19 samples from the United States, Italy and Spain. From T cells, B-cell-depleted T cells, or PBMCs came the material, which was cDNA or gDNA.

Source study methods: Cell counts per sample came from amplifying reference gene primers. This table comes from immunoSEQ multiplex PCR, and its TCRdb copy is limited to in-frame clones, with some not included. V, J and clone size are taken as reported in that table, and D and trimming were inferred from the DNA itself. Among fewer than 150,000 clones, roughly 80% were seen once, and the ten largest hold about 20%. Trimming stripped 5 bases from V and 5 bases from J, with 18 bases between. Germline-derived CDR1 and CDR2 are SEHNR and FQNEAQ (reference sequence). CDR3 length: 15 residues. Each participant's cohort was designated according to participant-reported clinical history.

Sequencing used PBMCs or T cells enriched from blood (not recorded which). This receptor was taken from a young man who had recovered from COVID-19. The chain couples TRBV7-9 to TRBJ1-1; a possible D gene is TRBD1 (6 bases). The chain's CDR3 is CASSPTPQGSTEAFF. The CDR3 region has the DNA TGTGCCAGCAGCCCCACCCCACAGGGAAGTACTGAAGCTTTCTTT.